The T cell receptor (beta chain) under discussion was sequenced for a study of cytomegalovirus exposure and HLA in healthy donors. Study-wide points: In a later analysis, across HLA loci, associated TCR counts were highest for DRB1, lowest for HLA-C. A later analysis found that most CMV-associated TCR beta chains appeared HLA-restricted. Reports indicated that the classifier achieved high specificity and sensitivity in diagnosing cytomegalovirus status.

Comment on this clone: Its antigen is as yet unknown.

PCR used 60 Vbeta primers and 13 Jbeta primers. Generated by immunoSEQ multiplex PCR, the TCRdb table keeps only in-frame clones and is missing some. The table has under 130,000 clones, about 80% seen once; the top ten hold roughly 8%. The source of this sequence is a man aged 35 to 55 in good health and CMV-seropositive. The sequencing input was PBMCs.

The CDR3 spells CASSPSMGGSSYEQYF. The CDR3 nucleotides read TGTGCCAGCTCACCCTCCATGGGGGGGAGCTCCTACGAGCAGTACTTC. J is TRBJ2-7 and V is TRBV18, with 7 bases aligning to TRBD2. Germline-derived CDR1 and CDR2 are KGHSH and LQKENI. V lost 3 bases, J lost 0 bases, and 8 bases stayed unmatched. The CDR3 has 16 amino acids.